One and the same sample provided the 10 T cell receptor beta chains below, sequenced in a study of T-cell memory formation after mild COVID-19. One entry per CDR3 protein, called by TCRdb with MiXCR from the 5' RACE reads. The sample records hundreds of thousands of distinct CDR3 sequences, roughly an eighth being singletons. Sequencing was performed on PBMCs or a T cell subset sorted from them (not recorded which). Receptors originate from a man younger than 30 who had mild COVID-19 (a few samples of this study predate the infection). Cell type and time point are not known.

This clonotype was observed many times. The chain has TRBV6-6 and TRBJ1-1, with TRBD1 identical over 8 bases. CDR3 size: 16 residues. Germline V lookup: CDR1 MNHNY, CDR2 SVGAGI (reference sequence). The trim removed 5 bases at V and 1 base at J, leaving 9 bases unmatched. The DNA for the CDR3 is TGTGCCAGCAGTCCCCCGACAGGGGATGGGAACACTGAAGCTTTCTTT. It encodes CASSPPTGDGNTEAFF.

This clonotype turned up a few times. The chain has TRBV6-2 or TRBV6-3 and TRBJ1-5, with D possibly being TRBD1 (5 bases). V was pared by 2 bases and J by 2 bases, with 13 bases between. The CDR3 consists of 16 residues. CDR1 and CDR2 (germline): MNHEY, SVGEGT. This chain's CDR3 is CASSYPGPGGNQPQHF. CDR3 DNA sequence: TGTGCCAGCAGTTACCCAGGACCGGGGGGCAATCAGCCCCAGCATTTT.

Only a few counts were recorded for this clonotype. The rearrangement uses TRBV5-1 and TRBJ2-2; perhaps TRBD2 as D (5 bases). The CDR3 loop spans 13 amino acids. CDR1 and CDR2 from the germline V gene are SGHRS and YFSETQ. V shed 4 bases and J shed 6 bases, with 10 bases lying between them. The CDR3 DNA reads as TGCGCCAGCAGCAGATCCGGGGCCGGGGAGCTGTTTTTT. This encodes CASSRSGAGELFF.

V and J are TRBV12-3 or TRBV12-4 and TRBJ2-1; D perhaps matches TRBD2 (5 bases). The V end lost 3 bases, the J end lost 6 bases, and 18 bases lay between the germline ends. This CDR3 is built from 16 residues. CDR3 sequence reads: CASSLVLGRIFNEQFF. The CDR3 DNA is TGTGCCAGCAGTTTGGTACTAGGACGGATCTTCAATGAGCAGTTCTTC.

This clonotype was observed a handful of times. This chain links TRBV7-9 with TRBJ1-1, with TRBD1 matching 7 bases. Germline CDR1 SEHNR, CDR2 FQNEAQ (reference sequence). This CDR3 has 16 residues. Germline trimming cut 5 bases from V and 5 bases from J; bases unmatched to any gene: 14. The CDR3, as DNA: TGTGCCAGCAGCCCCGGGACAGTGGGGTCGAGGACTGAAGCTTTCTTT. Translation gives CASSPGTVGSRTEAFF.

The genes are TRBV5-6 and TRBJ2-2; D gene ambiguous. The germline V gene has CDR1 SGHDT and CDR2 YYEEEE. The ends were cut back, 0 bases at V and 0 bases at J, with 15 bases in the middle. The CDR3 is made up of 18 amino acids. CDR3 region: CASSLGFIRTANTGELFF. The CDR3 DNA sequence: TGTGCCAGCAGCTTGGGGTTTATAAGGACGGCGAACACCGGGGAGCTGTTTTTT.

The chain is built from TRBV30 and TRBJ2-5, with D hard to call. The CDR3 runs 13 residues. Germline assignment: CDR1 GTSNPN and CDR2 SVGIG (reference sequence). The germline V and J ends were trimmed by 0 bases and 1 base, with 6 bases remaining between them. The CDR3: CAWSVGTQETQYF. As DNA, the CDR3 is TGTGCCTGGAGTGTGGGCACCCAAGAGACCCAGTACTTC.

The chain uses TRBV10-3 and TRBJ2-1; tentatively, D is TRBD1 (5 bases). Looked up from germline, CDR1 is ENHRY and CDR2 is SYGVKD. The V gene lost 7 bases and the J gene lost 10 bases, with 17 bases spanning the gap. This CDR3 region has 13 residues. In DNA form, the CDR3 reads TGTGCCATCACCCAAAACACCGACAGAGAGCAGTTCTTC. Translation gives CAITQNTDREQFF.

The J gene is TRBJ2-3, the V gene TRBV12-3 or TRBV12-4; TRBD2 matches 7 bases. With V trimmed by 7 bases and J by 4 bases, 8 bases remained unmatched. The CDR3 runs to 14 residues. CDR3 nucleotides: TGTGCCAGCACCAACAGCGGGAATCCAGATACGCAGTATTTT. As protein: CASTNSGNPDTQYF.

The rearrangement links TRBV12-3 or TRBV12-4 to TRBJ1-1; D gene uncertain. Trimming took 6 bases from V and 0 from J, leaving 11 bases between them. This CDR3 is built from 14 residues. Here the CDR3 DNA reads TGTGCCAGCAGGTTACGGGTCCTGAACACTGAAGCTTTCTTT. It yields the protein CASRLRVLNTEAFF.